A single sample is the source of the 5 T cell receptor beta chains below, sequenced in a study of identical twins. One entry per CDR3 protein, called by TCRdb with MiXCR from the 5' RACE reads. The repertoire includes a few hundred thousand distinct CDR3 sequences, around a tenth of them detected once, and 2.5% to 3.5% sits in the top ten. This sample was shared with a second study, whose subject was yellow fever vaccine responses in identical twins.

Sequenced sample: PBMCs. These receptors were collected from a woman aged 18-35 years in good health.

This clonotype was recorded at least ten times. The genes are TRBV11-2 and TRBJ2-1, with D possibly matching TRBD2 (6 bases). CDR1 SGHAT and CDR2 FQNNGV come from the germline V gene. CDR3 size: 16 residues. V lost 5 bases to trimming and J lost 0 bases, with 14 bases between them. This CDR3 reads CASSPRAGYSYNEQFF. CDR3 DNA sequence: TGTGCCAGCAGCCCACGAGCGGGTTACTCCTACAATGAGCAGTTCTTC.

The chain uses TRBV7-9 and TRBJ2-1; D perhaps matches TRBD1 (5 bases). This CDR3 is 13 amino acids long. The germline V and J ends were trimmed by 4 bases and 5 bases, with 9 bases remaining between them. CDR1 is SEHNR, CDR2 FQNEAQ, per germline (reference sequence). The CDR3 region is CASSSTGHNEQFF. CDR3 nucleotides: TGTGCCAGCAGCTCTACAGGTCACAATGAGCAGTTCTTC.

V and J are TRBV9 and TRBJ2-7; D gene uncertain. V was shortened by 0 bases and J by 4 bases, with 8 bases between the two germline ends. The CDR3 contains 13 residues. CDR1 is SGDLS and CDR2 is YYNGEE in the germline V gene. In DNA form, the CDR3 reads TGTGCCAGCAGCGTAGCTCTGGATTACGAGCAGTACTTC. Protein product: CASSVALDYEQYF.

This chain links TRBV7-9 with TRBJ1-5; D remains unclear. With 5 bases removed from V and 7 bases from J, the gap between germline ends came to 21 bases. Germline CDR1 and CDR2: SEHNR and FQNEAQ (reference sequence). This CDR3 has 16 residues. The chain's CDR3 is CASSPDRAASGQPQHF. DNA of the CDR3: TGTGCCAGCAGCCCGGACCGGGCGGCCTCGGGGCAGCCCCAGCATTTT.

This chain connects TRBV30 to TRBJ2-3; D is possibly TRBD1 or TRBD2 (6 bases each). Looked up from germline, CDR1 is GTSNPN and CDR2 is SVGIG (reference sequence). The CDR3 extends over 14 amino acids. V dropped 4 bases and J dropped 4 bases, with 15 bases sitting between them. CDR3 in DNA: TGTGCCTGGATAGGGGGGCGTAATTCAGATACGCAGTATTTT. The encoded protein is CAWIGGRNSDTQYF.